This entry lists 3 T cell receptor beta chains sequenced from one sample in a study of cytomegalovirus exposure and HLA in healthy donors. Clones were read by immunoSEQ multiplex PCR, and TCRdb kept only the in-frame ones, dropping some. Of about 73,000 clones listed, around 96% are singletons. The material sequenced was PBMCs. Receptor source: a man aged 18 to 29 in good health and CMV-seronegative.

The genes are TRBV7-8 and TRBJ2-5; no clear D gene. The V end lost 4 bases, the J end lost 5 bases, and 8 bases lay between the germline ends. The CDR3 totals 12 residues. The germline V gene encodes CDR1 SGHVS and CDR2 FQNEAQ. CDR3 protein: CASSWSPETQYF. The CDR3 nucleotides are TGTGCCAGCAGCTGGAGCCCGGAGACCCAGTACTTC.

This rearrangement joins TRBV27 to TRBJ1-5; D may be TRBD1 (6 bases). The CDR3 runs to 14 residues. Germline V gene lookup returns CDR1 MNHEY and CDR2 SMNVEV (reference sequence). V dropped 3 bases and J dropped 3 bases, with 9 bases sitting between them. This CDR3 reads CASSFEGDNQPQHF. CDR3 nucleotides: TGTGCCAGCAGTTTTGAGGGGGACAATCAGCCCCAGCATTTT.

This rearrangement joins TRBV30 to TRBJ1-2; no clear D. The CDR3 has 15 residues. V lost 6 bases to trimming and J lost 8 bases, with 25 bases between them. CDR1 GTSNPN and CDR2 SVGIG come from the germline V gene (reference sequence). CDR3 in amino acids: CACLEVKAQSEGYTF. CDR3 coding DNA: TGTGCCTGCCTGGAGGTTAAGGCTCAGAGTGAGGGCTACACCTTC.